The present T cell receptor (beta chain) was sequenced within a study of blood T cell repertoires in COVID-19. Overall study context: Italy, Spain and the United States were the sources of the convalescent and acute COVID-19 samples. From T cells, B-cell-depleted T cells, or PBMCs came the material, which was cDNA or gDNA.

V was pared by 5 bases and J by 3 bases, with 10 bases between. The CDR3 runs to 13 residues. Looked up from germline, CDR1 is SGHNT and CDR2 is YENEEA. In the source study's methods: For nucleated cells, counts were estimated from reference gene primer amplification. The data were produced by immunoSEQ multiplex PCR, yet TCRdb's version contains in-frame clones alone and is incomplete. V, J and clone size are taken as reported in that table, and D and trimming were inferred from the DNA itself. The table shows 110,000 to 150,000 clones, with 85% to 90% occurring only once. V is TRBV11-3 and J is TRBJ2-5; a weak D match, TRBD1 (6 bases). The receptor was derived from a woman of 80 years or more with acute or convalescent COVID-19. The sample comprised peripheral blood. The CDR3 DNA sequence: TGTGCCAGCAGCCGACAGGTAGAAGAGACCCAGTACTTC. Translation: CASSRQVEETQYF.